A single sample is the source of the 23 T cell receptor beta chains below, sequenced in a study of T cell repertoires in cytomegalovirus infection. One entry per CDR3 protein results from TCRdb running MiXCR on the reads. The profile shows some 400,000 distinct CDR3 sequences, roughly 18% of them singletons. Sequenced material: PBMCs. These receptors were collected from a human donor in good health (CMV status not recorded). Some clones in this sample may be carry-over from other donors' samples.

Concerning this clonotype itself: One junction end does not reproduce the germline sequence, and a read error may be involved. CDR3 sequence: CSARVRRENTVTQYF. The CDR3 DNA reads TGCAGTGCTAGAGTCCGGCGGGAGAACACAGTTACGCAGTATTTT. The genes are TRBV20-1 and TRBJ2-3, with 7 bases matching TRBD2. CDR3 length: 15 amino acids. Per germline, CDR1 DFQATT and CDR2 SNEGSKA (reference sequence).

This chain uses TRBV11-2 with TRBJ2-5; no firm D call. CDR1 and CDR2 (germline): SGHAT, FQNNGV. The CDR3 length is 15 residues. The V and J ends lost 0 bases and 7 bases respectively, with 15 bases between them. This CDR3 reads CASSLERLPPGTQYF. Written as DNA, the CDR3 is TGTGCCAGCAGCTTAGAACGACTTCCACCGGGGACCCAGTACTTC.

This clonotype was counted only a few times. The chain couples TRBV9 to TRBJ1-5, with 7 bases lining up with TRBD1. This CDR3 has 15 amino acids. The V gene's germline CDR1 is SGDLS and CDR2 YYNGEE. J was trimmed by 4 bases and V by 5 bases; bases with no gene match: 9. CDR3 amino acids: CASSGGQGGNQPQHF. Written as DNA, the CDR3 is TGTGCCAGCAGTGGGGGGCAGGGGGGGAATCAGCCCCAGCATTTT.

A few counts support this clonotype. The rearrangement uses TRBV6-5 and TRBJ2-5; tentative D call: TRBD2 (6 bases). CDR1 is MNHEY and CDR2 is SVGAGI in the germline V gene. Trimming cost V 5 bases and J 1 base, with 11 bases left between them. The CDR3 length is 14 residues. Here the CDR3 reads CASSRGTLQETQYF. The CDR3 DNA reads TGTGCCAGCAGTAGAGGGACTCTCCAAGAGACCCAGTACTTC.

The CDR3 DNA reads as TGTGCCAGCAGCTTGCGAGAGAACTATGGCTACACCTTC. It yields the protein CASSLRENYGYTF. The chain links TRBV5-4 to TRBJ1-2; no firm D call. CDR3 size: 13 residues. Germline V CDR1 and CDR2: SGHNT, YYREEE (reference sequence). Between the trimmed V and J ends, which lost 1 base and 2 bases, there was a span of 6 bases.

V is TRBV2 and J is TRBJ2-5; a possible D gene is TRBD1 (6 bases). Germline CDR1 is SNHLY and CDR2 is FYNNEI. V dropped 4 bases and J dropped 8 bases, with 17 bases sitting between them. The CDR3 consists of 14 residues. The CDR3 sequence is CASSAAGGRVTQYF. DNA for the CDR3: TGTGCCAGCAGTGCAGCTGGGGGCCGGGTCACCCAGTACTTC.

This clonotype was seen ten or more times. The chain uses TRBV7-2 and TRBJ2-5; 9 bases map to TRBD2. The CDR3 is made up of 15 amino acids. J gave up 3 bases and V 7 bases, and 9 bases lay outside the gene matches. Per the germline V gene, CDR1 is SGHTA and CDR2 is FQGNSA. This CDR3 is CASTPIRLAEETQYF. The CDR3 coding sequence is TGTGCCAGCACCCCAATTAGACTAGCGGAAGAGACCCAGTACTTC. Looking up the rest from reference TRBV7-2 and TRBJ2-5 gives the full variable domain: GAGVSQSPSNKVTEKGKDVELRCDPISGHTALYWYRQSLGQGLEFLIYFQGNSAPDKSGLPSDRFSAERTGGSVSTLTIQRTQQEDSAVYLCASTPIRLAEETQYFGPGTRLLVL.

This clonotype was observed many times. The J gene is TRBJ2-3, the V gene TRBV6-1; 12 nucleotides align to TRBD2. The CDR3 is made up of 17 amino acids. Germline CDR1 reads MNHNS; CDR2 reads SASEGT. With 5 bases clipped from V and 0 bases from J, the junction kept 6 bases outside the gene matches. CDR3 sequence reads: CASSFLAGGLSTDTQYF. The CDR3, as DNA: TGTGCCAGCAGTTTCCTAGCGGGGGGGCTAAGCACAGATACGCAGTATTTT.

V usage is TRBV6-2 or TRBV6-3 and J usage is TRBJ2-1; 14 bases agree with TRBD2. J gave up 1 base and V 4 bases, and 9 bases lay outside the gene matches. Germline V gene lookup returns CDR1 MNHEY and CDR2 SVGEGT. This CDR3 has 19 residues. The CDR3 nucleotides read TGTGCCAGCAGTTTATTATGGACTAGCGGGAGGACATCCTACAATGAGCAGTTCTTC. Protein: CASSLLWTSGRTSYNEQFF.

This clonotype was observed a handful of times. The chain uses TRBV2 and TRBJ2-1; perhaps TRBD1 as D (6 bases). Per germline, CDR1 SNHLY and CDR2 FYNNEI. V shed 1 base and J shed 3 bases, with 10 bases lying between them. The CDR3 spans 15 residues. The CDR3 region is CASSEVGHLYNEQFF. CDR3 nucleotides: TGTGCCAGCAGTGAAGTGGGACACCTCTACAATGAGCAGTTCTTC.

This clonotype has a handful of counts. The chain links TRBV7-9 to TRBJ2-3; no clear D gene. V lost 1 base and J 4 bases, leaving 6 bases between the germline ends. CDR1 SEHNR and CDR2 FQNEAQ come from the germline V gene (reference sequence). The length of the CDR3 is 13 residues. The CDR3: CASSLDIPDTQYF. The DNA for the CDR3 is TGTGCCAGCAGCTTAGATATCCCAGATACGCAGTATTTT.

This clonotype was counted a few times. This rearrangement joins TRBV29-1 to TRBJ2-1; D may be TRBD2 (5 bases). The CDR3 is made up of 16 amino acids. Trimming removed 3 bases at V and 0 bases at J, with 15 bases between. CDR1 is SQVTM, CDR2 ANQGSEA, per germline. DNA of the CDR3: TGCAGCGTTGATCGGAGGCAGAGGAGCTCCTACAATGAGCAGTTCTTC. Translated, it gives CSVDRRQRSSYNEQFF.

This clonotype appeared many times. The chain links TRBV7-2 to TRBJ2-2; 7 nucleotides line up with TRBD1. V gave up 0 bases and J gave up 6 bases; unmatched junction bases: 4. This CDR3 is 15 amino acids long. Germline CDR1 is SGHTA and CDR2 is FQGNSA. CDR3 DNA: TGTGCCAGCAGCTTAGCGACAGGGATTCCCGGGGAGCTGTTTTTT. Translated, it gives CASSLATGIPGELFF. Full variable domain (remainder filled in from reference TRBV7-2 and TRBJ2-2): GAGVSQSPSNKVTEKGKDVELRCDPISGHTALYWYRQSLGQGLEFLIYFQGNSAPDKSGLPSDRFSAERTGGSVSTLTIQRTQQEDSAVYLCASSLATGIPGELFFGEGSRLTVL.

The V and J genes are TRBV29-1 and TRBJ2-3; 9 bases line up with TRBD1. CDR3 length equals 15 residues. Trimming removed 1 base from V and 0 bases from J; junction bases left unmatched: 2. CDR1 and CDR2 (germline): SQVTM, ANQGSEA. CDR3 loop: CSVEGTGGSTDTQYF. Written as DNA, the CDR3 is TGCAGCGTTGAAGGAACAGGGGGCAGCACAGATACGCAGTATTTT.

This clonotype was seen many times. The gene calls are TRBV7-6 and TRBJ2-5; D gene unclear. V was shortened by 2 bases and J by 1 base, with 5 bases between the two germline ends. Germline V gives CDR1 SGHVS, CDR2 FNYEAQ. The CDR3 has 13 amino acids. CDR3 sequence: CASSLLGQETQYF. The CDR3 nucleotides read TGTGCCAGCAGCTTACTGGGCCAAGAGACCCAGTACTTC.

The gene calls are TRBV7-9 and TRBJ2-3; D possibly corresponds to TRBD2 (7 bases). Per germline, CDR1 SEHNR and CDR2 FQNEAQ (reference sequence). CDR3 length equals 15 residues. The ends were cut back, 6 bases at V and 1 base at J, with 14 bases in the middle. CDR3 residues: CASSPLGGRTDTQYF. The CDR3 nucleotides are TGTGCCAGCAGTCCCTTGGGGGGGCGCACAGATACGCAGTATTTT.

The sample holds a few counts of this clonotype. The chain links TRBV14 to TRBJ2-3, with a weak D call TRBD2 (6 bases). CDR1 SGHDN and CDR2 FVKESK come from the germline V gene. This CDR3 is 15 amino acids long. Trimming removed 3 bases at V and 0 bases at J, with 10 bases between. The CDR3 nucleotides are TGTGCCAGCAGCCAGGGGACTTTTAGCACAGATACGCAGTATTTT. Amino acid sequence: CASSQGTFSTDTQYF.

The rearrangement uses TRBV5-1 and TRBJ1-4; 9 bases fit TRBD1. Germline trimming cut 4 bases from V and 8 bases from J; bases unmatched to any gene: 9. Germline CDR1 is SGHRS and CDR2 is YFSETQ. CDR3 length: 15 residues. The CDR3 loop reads CASSAYRGPEEKLFF. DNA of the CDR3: TGCGCCAGCAGCGCCTACAGGGGGCCGGAAGAAAAACTGTTTTTT. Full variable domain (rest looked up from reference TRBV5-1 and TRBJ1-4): KAGVTQTPRYLIKTRGQQVTLSCSPISGHRSVSWYQQTPGQGLQFLFEYFSETQRNKGNFPGRFSGRQFSNSRSEMNVSTLELGDSALYLCASSAYRGPEEKLFFGSGTQLSVL.

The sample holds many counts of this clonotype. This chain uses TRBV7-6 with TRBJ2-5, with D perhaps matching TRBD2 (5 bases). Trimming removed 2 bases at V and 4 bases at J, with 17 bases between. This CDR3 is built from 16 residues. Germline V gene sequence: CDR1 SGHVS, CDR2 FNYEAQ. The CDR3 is CASSLRPPGTGETQYF. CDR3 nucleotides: TGTGCCAGCAGCTTACGGCCCCCGGGAACTGGAGAGACCCAGTACTTC.

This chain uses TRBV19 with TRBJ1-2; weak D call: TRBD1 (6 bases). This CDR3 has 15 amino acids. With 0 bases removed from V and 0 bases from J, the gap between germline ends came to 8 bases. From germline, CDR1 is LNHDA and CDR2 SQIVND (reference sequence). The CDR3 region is CASSIETGPNYGYTF. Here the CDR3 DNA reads TGTGCCAGTAGTATAGAGACAGGACCTAACTATGGCTACACCTTC.

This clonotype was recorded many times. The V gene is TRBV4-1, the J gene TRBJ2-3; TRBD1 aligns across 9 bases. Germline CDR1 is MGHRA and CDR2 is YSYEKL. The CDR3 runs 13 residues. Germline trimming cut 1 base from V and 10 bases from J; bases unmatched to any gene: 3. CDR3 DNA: TGCGCCAGCAGCCAAGTTGGGGACAGGGCGCAGTATTTT. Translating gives CASSQVGDRAQYF.

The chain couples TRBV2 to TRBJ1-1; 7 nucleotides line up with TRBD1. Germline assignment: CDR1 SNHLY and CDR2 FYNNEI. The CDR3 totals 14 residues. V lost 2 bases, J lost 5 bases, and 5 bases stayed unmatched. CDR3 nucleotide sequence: TGTGCCAGCAGTGAACGGGGACAGTCGACTGAAGCTTTCTTT. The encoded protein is CASSERGQSTEAFF.

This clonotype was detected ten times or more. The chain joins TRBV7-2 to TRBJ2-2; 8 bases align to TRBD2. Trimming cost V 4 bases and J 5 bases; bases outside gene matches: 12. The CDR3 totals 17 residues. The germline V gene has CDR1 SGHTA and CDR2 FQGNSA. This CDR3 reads CASSSRTSRGLTGELFF. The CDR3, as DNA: TGTGCCAGCAGCTCCCGGACTAGCAGGGGTCTGACCGGGGAGCTGTTTTTT.